This T cell receptor (beta chain) was recovered during a study of siplizumab effects on memory and regulatory T cells. Whole-study findings and limits: Poor capture below about 10^-5 frequency left most alloreactive clones unmapped to unstimulated subsets.

Measured with immunoSEQ multiplex PCR; TCRdb has only the in-frame clones, and not every one. The sample carries about 100,000 clones, more than 85% recorded once. The germline V and J ends were trimmed by 5 bases and 8 bases, with 7 bases remaining between them. The CDR3 extends over 11 amino acids. The germline V gene encodes CDR1 SGHTA and CDR2 FQGNSA. This clone was seen only once. Its antigen remains unidentified. The rearrangement uses TRBV7-2 and TRBJ1-3, with D unresolved. The source is a human donor in good health. Input material: CD4+ T cells sorted from blood. The CDR3 loop reads CASSVGDTIYF. The CDR3 DNA reads TGTGCCAGCAGCGTTGGGGACACCATATATTTT.